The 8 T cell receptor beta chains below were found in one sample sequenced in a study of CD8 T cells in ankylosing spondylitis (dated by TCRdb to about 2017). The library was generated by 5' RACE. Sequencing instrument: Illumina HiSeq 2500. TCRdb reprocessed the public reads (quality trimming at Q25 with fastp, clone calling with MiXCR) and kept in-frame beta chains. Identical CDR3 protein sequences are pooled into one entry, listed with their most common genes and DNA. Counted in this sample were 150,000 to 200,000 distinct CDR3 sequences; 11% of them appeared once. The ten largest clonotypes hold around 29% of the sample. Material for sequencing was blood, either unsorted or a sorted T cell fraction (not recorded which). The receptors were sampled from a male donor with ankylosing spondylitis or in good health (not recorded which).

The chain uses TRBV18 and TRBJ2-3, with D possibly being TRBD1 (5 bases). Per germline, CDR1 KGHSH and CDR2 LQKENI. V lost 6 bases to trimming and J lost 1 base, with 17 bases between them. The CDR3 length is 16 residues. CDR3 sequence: CASSPGLPGGTDTQYF. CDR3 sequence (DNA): TGTGCCAGCTCGCCAGGGCTGCCGGGCGGCACAGATACGCAGTATTTT.

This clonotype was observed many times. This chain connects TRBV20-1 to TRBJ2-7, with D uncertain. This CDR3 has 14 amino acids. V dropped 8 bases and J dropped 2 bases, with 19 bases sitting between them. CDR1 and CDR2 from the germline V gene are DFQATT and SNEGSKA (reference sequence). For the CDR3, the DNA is TGCAGTTCGACGGGTCCAGACTCTACCTACGAGCAGTACTTC. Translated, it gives CSSTGPDSTYEQYF.

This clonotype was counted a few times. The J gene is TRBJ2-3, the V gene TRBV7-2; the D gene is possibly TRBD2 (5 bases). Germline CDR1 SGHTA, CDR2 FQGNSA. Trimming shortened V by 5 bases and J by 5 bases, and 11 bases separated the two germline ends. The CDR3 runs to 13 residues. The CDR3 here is CASSPPRGDTQYF. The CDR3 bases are TGTGCCAGCAGCCCGCCCCGGGGAGATACGCAGTATTTT. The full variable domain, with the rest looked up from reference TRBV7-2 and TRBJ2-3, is GAGVSQSPSNKVTEKGKDVELRCDPISGHTALYWYRQSLGQGLEFLIYFQGNSAPDKSGLPSDRFSAERTGGSVSTLTIQRTQQEDSAVYLCASSPPRGDTQYFGPGTRLTVL.

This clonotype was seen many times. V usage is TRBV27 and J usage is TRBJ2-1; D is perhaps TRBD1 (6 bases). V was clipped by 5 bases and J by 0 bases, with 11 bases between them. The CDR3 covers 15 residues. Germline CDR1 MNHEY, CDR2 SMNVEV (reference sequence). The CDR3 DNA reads TGTGCCAGCAGTCCTCGACAGGTCTCCTACAATGAGCAGTTCTTC. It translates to CASSPRQVSYNEQFF.

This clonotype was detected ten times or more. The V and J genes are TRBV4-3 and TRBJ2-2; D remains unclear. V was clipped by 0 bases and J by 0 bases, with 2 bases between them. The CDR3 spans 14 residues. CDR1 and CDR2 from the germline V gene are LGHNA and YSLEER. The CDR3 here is CASSQESNTGELFF. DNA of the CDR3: TGCGCCAGCAGCCAAGAGTCGAACACCGGGGAGCTGTTTTTT.

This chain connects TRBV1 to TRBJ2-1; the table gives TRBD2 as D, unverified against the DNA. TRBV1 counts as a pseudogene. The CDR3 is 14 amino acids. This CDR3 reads CTSSQGTAGIEQFF. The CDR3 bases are TGTACCAGCAGCCAGGGCACAGCGGGGATTGAGCAGTTCTTC.

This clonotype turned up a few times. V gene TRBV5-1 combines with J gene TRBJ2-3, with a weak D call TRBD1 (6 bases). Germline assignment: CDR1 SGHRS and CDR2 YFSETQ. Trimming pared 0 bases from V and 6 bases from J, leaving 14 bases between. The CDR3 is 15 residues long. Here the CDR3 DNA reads TGCGCCAGCAGCTTGGCCATGGGGGCCGCGGATACGCAGTATTTT. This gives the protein CASSLAMGAADTQYF.

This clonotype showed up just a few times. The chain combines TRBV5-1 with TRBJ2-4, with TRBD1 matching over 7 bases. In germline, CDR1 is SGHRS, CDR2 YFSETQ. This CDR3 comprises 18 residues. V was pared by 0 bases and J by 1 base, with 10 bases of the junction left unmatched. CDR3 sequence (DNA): TGCGCCAGCAGCTTGGAAACAGGGGAATTCGGGGCCAAAAACATTCAGTACTTC. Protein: CASSLETGEFGAKNIQYF.